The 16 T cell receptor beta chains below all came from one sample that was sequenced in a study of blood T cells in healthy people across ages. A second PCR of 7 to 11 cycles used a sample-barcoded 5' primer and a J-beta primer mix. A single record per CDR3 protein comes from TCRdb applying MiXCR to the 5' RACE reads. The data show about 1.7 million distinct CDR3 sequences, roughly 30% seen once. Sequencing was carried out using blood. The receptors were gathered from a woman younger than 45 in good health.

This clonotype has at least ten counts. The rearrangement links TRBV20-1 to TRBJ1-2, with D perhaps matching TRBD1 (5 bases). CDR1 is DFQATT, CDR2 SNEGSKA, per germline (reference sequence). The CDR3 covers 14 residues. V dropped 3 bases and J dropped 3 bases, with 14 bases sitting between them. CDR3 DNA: TGCAGTGCTAGGCCACCCGGGGGGGACTATGGCTACACCTTC. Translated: CSARPPGGDYGYTF.

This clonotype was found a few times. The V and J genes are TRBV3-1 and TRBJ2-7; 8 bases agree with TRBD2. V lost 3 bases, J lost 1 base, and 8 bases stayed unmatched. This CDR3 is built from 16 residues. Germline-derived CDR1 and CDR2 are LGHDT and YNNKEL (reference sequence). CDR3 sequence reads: CASSHLGASGSYEQYF. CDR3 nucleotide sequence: TGTGCCAGCAGCCACCTAGGCGCTAGCGGGTCCTACGAGCAGTACTTC.

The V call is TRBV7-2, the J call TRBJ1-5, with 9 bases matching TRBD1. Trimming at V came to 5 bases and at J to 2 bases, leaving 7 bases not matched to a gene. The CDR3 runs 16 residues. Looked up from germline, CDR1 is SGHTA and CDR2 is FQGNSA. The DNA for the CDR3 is TGTGCCAGCAGCACTGGACAGGGGTCGGGCAATCAGCCCCAGCATTTT. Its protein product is CASSTGQGSGNQPQHF.

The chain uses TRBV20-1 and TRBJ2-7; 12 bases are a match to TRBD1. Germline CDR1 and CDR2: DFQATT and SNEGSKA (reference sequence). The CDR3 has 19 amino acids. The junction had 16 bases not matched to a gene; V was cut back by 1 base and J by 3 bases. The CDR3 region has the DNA TGCAGTGCTAGAGGCGGGACAGGGGGCGACGCTAACTATGGCTACGAGCAGTACTTC. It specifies CSARGGTGGDANYGYEQYF.

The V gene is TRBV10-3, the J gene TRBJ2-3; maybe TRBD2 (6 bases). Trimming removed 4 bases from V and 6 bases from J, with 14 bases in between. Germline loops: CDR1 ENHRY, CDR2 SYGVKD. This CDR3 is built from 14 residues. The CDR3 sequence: CAISGSSGADTQYF. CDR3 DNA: TGTGCCATCAGTGGGAGTAGCGGCGCGGATACGCAGTATTTT.

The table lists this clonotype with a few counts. The CDR3 region is CATSMLLISSYNEQFF. In DNA form, the CDR3 reads TGTGCCACCAGCATGCTCCTTATTAGCTCCTACAATGAGCAGTTCTTC. V usage is TRBV15 and J usage is TRBJ2-1; D not resolved. V dropped 4 bases and J dropped 0 bases, with 13 bases sitting between them. Germline loops: CDR1 LNHNV, CDR2 YYDKDF (reference sequence). The CDR3 covers 16 residues.

CDR3 coding DNA: TGTGCTAGTGCAGAGGGCGGGACTGGTGAGCAGTTCTTC. This encodes CASAEGGTGEQFF. The chain joins TRBV12-5 to TRBJ2-1, with D possibly matching TRBD2 (6 bases). V lost 7 bases to trimming and J lost 9 bases, with 16 bases between them. The CDR3 is made up of 13 amino acids. Looked up from germline, CDR1 is LGHNT and CDR2 is FRNRAP.

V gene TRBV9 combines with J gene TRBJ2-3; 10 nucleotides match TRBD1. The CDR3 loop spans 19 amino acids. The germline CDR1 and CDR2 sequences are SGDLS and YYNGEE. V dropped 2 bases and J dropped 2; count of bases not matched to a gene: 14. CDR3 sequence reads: CASSVPYHRTGGLTDTQYF. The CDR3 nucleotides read TGTGCCAGCAGCGTCCCTTACCACCGGACAGGGGGACTCACAGATACGCAGTATTTT.

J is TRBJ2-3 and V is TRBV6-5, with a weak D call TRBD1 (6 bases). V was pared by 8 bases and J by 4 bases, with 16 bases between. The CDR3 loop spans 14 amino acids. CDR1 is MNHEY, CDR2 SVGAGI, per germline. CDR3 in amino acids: CASSGVNLADTQYF. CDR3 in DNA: TGTGCCAGCTCAGGGGTCAATTTGGCAGATACGCAGTATTTT.

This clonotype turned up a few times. CDR3 nucleotide sequence: TGCAGTGCTAGAGGGGTTGTCACTGAAGCTTTCTTT. It codes for CSARGVVTEAFF. The chain recombines TRBV20-1 with TRBJ1-1; D gene unclear. Between the trimmed V and J ends, which lost 1 base and 4 bases, there was a span of 7 bases. Germline-derived CDR1 and CDR2 are DFQATT and SNEGSKA (reference sequence). This CDR3 spans 12 amino acids.

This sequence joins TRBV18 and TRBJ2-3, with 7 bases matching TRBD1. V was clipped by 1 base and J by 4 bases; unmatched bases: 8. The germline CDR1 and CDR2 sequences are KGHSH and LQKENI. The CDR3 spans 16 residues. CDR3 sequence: CASSPRGAGQADTQYF. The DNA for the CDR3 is TGTGCCAGCTCACCACGAGGGGCCGGACAGGCAGATACGCAGTATTTT.

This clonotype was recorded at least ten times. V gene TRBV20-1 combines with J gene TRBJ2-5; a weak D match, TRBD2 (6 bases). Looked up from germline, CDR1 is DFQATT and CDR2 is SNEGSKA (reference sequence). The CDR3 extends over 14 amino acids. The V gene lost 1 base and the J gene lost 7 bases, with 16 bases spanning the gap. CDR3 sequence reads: CSARGPRGSGTQYF. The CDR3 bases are TGCAGTGCTAGAGGCCCCCGGGGGTCGGGGACCCAGTACTTC.

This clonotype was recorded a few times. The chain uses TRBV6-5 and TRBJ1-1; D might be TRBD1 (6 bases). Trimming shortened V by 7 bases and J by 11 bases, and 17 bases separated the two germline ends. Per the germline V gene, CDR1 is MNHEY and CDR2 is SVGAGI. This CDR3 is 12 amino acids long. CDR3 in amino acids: CASTAPDRFAFF. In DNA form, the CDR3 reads TGTGCCAGCACCGCGCCTGACAGGTTCGCTTTCTTT.

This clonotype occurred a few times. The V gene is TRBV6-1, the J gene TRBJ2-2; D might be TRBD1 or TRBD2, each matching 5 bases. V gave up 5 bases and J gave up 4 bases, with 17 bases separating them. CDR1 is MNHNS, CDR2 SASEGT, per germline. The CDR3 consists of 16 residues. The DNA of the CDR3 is TGTGCCAGCAGTCGCGGGCAGATTCAGGGCACCGGGGAGCTGTTTTTT. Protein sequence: CASSRGQIQGTGELFF.

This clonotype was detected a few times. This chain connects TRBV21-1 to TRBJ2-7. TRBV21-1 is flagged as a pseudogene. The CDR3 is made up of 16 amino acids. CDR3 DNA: TGTGCCAGCAGCAAAGCGCCTAAGCTAGGATCCTACGAGCAGTACTTC. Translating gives CASSKAPKLGSYEQYF.

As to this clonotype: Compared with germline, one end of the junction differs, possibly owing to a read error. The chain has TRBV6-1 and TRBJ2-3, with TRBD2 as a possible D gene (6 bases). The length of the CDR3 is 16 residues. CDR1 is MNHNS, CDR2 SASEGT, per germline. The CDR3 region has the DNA TGTGCCAGCAGTGAGGACTACCTAATCAGCACAGGTACGCAGTATTTT. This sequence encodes CASSEDYLISTGTQYF.